The clone carrying this T cell receptor beta chain was counted at least ten times. The sample belongs to a study of blood T cells in healthy people across ages. For the second PCR, which ran for about 6 to 11 cycles, a sample-barcoded 5' primer and a J-beta primer mix were used. Carrying 12 random nucleotides, a template-switch adaptor labeled each individual cDNA molecule. TCRdb ran MiXCR on the 5' RACE reads and lists one entry per CDR3 protein. Found here are more than 750,000 distinct CDR3 sequences, 25% to 30% of them singletons; the top ten hold about 9.4%. V shed 4 bases, J shed 4 bases, and the junction held 8 bases outside the gene matches. The CDR3 extends over 16 amino acids. The germline V gene has CDR1 DFQATT and CDR2 SNEGSKA (reference sequence). The data were also submitted as part of a second study, on T cells of mothers and their children. This second study notes: The yield was over 9 million TCR beta CDR3 reads from each mother and approximately 3 million from each child. There was no detection of any persistent microchimeric T cell clones.

The genes are TRBV20-1 and TRBJ1-6; TRBD1 aligns across 9 bases. The source material was blood. The receptor comes from a woman aged 40 to 50 in good health. This CDR3 is CSAKTSGTGYNSPLHF. For the CDR3, the DNA is TGCAGTGCTAAAACATCCGGGACAGGGTATAATTCACCCCTCCACTTT.